These T cell receptor beta chains were read from a single sample in a study of blood T cells in healthy people across ages. TCRdb independently ran MiXCR on the 5' RACE reads; one entry per CDR3 protein. Of roughly 1,100,000 distinct CDR3 sequences listed, around 27% are singletons. This same sample was also taken into another study, of T cells of mothers and their children.

Sample: blood. These receptors were collected from a girl aged 2 to 10 in good health. Each CDR3 is given with its conserved first and last residue. D genes are given only for firm matches. The size entry is marked missing in some rows and otherwise reads once, few, many or a size class.

j_call clone_size d_call cdr3_length v_call cdr3_nt cdr3_aa
TRBJ2-7 few - 14 TRBV4-1 TGCGCCAGCAGCCATGCCTCGGGGCCCTACGAGCAGTACTTC CASSHASGPYEQYF
TRBJ2-7 - - 13 TRBV6-6 TGTGCCAGCACCTACGAGGGTTCCTACGAGCAGTACTTC CASTYEGSYEQYF
TRBJ2-3 - TRBD2 18 TRBV4-3 TGCGCCAGCAGACGGACTAGCGGGGGGCCGATATCCACAGATACGCAGTATTTT CASRRTSGGPISTDTQYF
TRBJ2-1 - - 14 TRBV3-1 TGTGCCAGCAGCCATGCCCCTACTCTCAATGAGCAGTTCTTC CASSHAPTLNEQFF
TRBJ2-2 few TRBD1 14 TRBV27 TGTGCCAGCAACCGGGACAGAGACACCGGGGAGCTGTTTTTT CASNRDRDTGELFF
TRBJ2-1 - - 16 TRBV7-3 TGTGCCAGCAGCTTAAACGGCAGAGGCTCCTACAATGAGCAGTTCTTC CASSLNGRGSYNEQFF
TRBJ2-5 few - 14 TRBV20-1 TGCAGTGCAGAACAGTTTTTGACAGCAGAGACCCAGTACTTC CSAEQFLTAETQYF
TRBJ2-1 few - 14 TRBV6-2/TRBV6-3 TGTGCCAGCCAATACCTAGCTGGGCTCGGCGAGCAGTTCTTC CASQYLAGLGEQFF
TRBJ2-1 - - 14 TRBV3-1 TGTGCCAGCAGCCAAGGGCTTTCTACCAATGAGCAGTTCTTC CASSQGLSTNEQFF
TRBJ2-7 few TRBD1 16 TRBV11-2 TGTGCCAGCAGCTCTATCACAGGGACAGGTGACGGCGAGCAGTACTTC CASSSITGTGDGEQYF
TRBJ2-1 - - 12 TRBV2 TGTGCCAGCAGCGCCCCAGGTGTAGCGCAGTTCTTC CASSAPGVAQFF
TRBJ1-5 many - 17 TRBV4-1 TGCGCCAGCAGCCAATCTCCAGGCAGTTTGAGCAATCAGCCCCAGCATTTT CASSQSPGSLSNQPQHF
TRBJ2-7 - - 13 TRBV7-2 TGTGCCAGCAAGGGGGGCTTTACCTACGAGCAGTACTTC CASKGGFTYEQYF
TRBJ2-1 few - 13 TRBV6-5 TGTGCCAGCAATCTAGACGGAGACAATGAGCAGTTCTTC CASNLDGDNEQFF
TRBJ1-1 few TRBD1 13 TRBV29-1 TGCAGCGTTTCCAGGGGGCCTGACACTGAAGCTTTCTTT CSVSRGPDTEAFF
TRBJ2-7 few - 15 TRBV4-3 TGCGCCAGCAGCCAAGATCAGGGGGGGGTCTACGAGCAGTACTTC CASSQDQGGVYEQYF
TRBJ2-1 - TRBD1 16 TRBV7-2 TGTGCCAGCAGCTCGGGCGGGACAGGAGTATACAATGAGCAGTTCTTC CASSSGGTGVYNEQFF
TRBJ1-1 few - 13 TRBV5-1 TGCGCCAGCAGCGGAACCGGGAGCGCTGAAGCTTTCTTT CASSGTGSAEAFF
TRBJ2-1 few TRBD2 15 TRBV11-2 TGTGCCAGCAACCGACTAGCGGGGGACCACAATGAGCAGTTCTTC CASNRLAGDHNEQFF
TRBJ2-5 few TRBD2 15 TRBV9 TGTGCCAGCAGCAAACTAGCGGGGGCACAAGAGACCCAGTACTTC CASSKLAGAQETQYF
TRBJ1-2 - - 15 TRBV20-1 TGCAGTGCTAGAGATAGGAACGGCAGGGAATATGGCTACACCTTC CSARDRNGREYGYTF
TRBJ1-1 - TRBD1 13 TRBV29-1 TGCAGCGTCGACAGGGTCCTGGACACTGAAGCTTTCTTT CSVDRVLDTEAFF
TRBJ2-1 few - 14 TRBV11-2 TGTGCCAGCAGCCGACAACGGGGTAACAATGAGCAGTTCTTC CASSRQRGNNEQFF
TRBJ1-2 few TRBD1 12 TRBV20-1 TGCAGTGCTCAACGGACAGGACATGGCTACACCTTC CSAQRTGHGYTF
TRBJ2-4 - - 15 TRBV29-1 TGCAGCGTTGCTGTCGGGGGCATAGCCAAAAACATTCAGTACTTC CSVAVGGIAKNIQYF
TRBJ2-3 - - 16 TRBV24-1 TGTGCCACCAGTGAGTCAGACAGGCGCAGAGGAGATACGCAGTATTTT CATSESDRRRGDTQYF
TRBJ1-6 - - 15 TRBV28 TGTGCCAGCAGTCGCGGGACTCGTACAAGTTCACCCCTCCACTTT CASSRGTRTSSPLHF
TRBJ2-7 few - 15 TRBV9 TGTGCCAGCAGCGTCAGGTCCGAGTTTTCCTACGAGCAGCACTTC CASSVRSEFSYEQHF
TRBJ2-1 few - 14 TRBV28 TGTGCCAGCAAACCGGGCGTAGGGTACAATGAGCAGTTCTTC CASKPGVGYNEQFF
TRBJ1-2 few - 15 TRBV25-1 TGTGCCAGCAGTGAATATACATCTACGGGCTTTGGCTACACCTTC CASSEYTSTGFGYTF
TRBJ2-7 - - 12 TRBV20-1 TGCAGTGCTAGAGAAAGCTCCTACGAGCAGTACTTC CSARESSYEQYF
TRBJ1-1 once - 16 TRBV7-9 TGTGCCAGCAGCTTAGCGTATGGAGGGGCGAACCCTGAAGCTTTCTTT CASSLAYGGANPEAFF
TRBJ2-2 - - 12 TRBV20-1 TGCAGTGCTAGAGAAGGTGTCGGGGAGCTGTTTTTT CSAREGVGELFF
TRBJ1-1 - - 11 TRBV25-1 TGTGCCAGCAGTGAGACGACTGAAGCTTTCTTT CASSETTEAFF
TRBJ2-7 - TRBD1 15 TRBV15 TGTGCCGCTACCAGATGGACAGGAACATCCGGTGAGCAGTACTTC CAATRWTGTSGEQYF
TRBJ2-1 - TRBD2 16 TRBV5-1 TGCGCCAGCAGCAAGGACCGGACTAGCGGGGACAATGAGCAGTTCTTC CASSKDRTSGDNEQFF
TRBJ2-1 few - 16 TRBV20-1 TGCAGTGCTAGAGATGTGGGTAGGGGGGGGTACAATGAGCAGTTCTTC CSARDVGRGGYNEQFF
TRBJ1-2 - - 12 TRBV7-2 TGTGCCAGCAGCCCAGAGGGCCGTGGCTACACCTTC CASSPEGRGYTF
TRBJ2-2 - - 14 TRBV6-2/TRBV6-3 TGTGCCAGCAGTTACAGGGGGGCCGGCGGGGAGCTGTTTTTT CASSYRGAGGELFF
TRBJ2-1 - TRBD2 16 TRBV27 TGTGCCAGCACTCCATATAGCGGGGCCTCCTACAATGAGCAGTTCTTC CASTPYSGASYNEQFF
TRBJ2-1 few - 13 TRBV5-1 TGCGCCAGCAGCTTCTGGACAGACAATGAGCAGTTCTTC CASSFWTDNEQFF
TRBJ2-3 - - 15 TRBV4-1 TGCGCCAGCAGCACCTATAGCGGCCGGCCGGATACGCAGTATTTT CASSTYSGRPDTQYF
TRBJ1-1 few - 16 TRBV28 TGTGCCAGCAGTTTTTGGGGTTCGGGGCCGGGCACTGAAGCTTTCTTT CASSFWGSGPGTEAFF
TRBJ2-1 - - 14 TRBV3-1 TGTGCCAGCAGCCAACTTCAAGCTGTGGGCGAGCAGTTCTTC CASSQLQAVGEQFF
TRBJ1-4 few - 14 TRBV28 TGTGCCAGCAGTCGGCCCGGAGAGAACGAAAAACTGTTTTTT CASSRPGENEKLFF
TRBJ2-1 - TRBD1 14 TRBV29-1 TGCAGCGCCGACAGGGGGGTCTCCTACAATGAGCAGTTCTTC CSADRGVSYNEQFF
TRBJ1-5 - - 12 TRBV20-1 TGCAGTGCTGCCCGGACGAATCAGCCCCAGCATTTT CSAARTNQPQHF
TRBJ1-2 few TRBD1 13 TRBV12-3/TRBV12-4 TGTGCCAGCAGTTGGACAGGGAGCGATGGCTACACCTTC CASSWTGSDGYTF
TRBJ1-4 few - 18 TRBV4-3 TGCGCCAGCAGCCAAGATAGTTTAAGGGGGTCAACTAATGAAAAACTGTTTTTT CASSQDSLRGSTNEKLFF
TRBJ2-5 - TRBD2 16 TRBV5-1 TGCGCCAGCAGCTTGGAAAGCGGGAGAAGGCGAGAGACCCAGTACTTC CASSLESGRRRETQYF